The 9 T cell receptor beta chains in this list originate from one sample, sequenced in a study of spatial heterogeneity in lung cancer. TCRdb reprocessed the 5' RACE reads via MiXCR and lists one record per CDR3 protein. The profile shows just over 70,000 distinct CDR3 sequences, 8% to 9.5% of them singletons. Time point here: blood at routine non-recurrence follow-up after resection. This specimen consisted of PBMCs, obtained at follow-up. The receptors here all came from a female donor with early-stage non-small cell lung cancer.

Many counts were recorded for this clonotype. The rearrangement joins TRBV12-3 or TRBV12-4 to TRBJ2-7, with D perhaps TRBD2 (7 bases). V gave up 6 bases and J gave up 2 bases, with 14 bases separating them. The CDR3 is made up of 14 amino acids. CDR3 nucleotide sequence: TGTGCCAGCAGCCAACAGGGAGGGCCCTACGAGCAGTACTTC. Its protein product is CASSQQGGPYEQYF.

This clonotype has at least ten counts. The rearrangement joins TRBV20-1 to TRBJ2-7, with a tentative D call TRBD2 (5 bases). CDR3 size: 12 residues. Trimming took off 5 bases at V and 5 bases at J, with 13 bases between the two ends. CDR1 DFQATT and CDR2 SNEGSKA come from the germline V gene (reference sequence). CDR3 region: CSADLLTNEQYF. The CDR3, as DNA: TGCAGTGCTGACCTTTTGACTAACGAGCAGTACTTC.

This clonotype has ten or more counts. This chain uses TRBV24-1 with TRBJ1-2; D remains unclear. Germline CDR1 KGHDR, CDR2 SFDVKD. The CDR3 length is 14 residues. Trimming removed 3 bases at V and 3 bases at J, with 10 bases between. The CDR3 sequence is CATSDPARDYGYTF. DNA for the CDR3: TGTGCCACCAGTGATCCGGCCAGAGACTATGGCTACACCTTC.

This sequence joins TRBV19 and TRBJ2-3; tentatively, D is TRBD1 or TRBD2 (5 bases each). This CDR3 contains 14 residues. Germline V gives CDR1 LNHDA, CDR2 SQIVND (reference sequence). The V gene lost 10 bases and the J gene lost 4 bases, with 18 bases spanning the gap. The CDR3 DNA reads TGTGCCACCTCAGGGACCGCGGGCCCAGATACGCAGTATTTT. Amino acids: CATSGTAGPDTQYF. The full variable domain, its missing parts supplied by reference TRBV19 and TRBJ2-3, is DGGITQSPKYLFRKEGQNVTLSCEQNLNHDAMYWYRQDPGQGLRLIYYSQIVNDFQKGDIAEGYSVSREKKESFPLTVTSAQKNPTAFYLCATSGTAGPDTQYFGPGTRLTVL.

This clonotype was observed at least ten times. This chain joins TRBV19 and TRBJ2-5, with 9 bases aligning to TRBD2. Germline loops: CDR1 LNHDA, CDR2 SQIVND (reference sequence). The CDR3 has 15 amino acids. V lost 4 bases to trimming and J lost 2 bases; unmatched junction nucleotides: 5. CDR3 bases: TGTGCCAGTAGTAAACTAGCGGGCTCACAAGAGACCCAGTACTTC. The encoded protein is CASSKLAGSQETQYF.

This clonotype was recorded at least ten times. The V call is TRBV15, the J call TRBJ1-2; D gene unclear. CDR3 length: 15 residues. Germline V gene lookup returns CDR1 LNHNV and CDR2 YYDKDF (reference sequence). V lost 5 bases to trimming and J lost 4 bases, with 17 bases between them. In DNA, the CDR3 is TGTGCCACCAGCCGTGATCGGGTCCTAACCTATGGCTACACCTTC. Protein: CATSRDRVLTYGYTF. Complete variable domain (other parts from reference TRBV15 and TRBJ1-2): DAMVIQNPRYQVTQFGKPVTLSCSQTLNHNVMYWYQQKSSQAPKLLFHYYDKDFNNEADTPDNFQSRRPNTSFCFLDIRSPGLGDTAMYLCATSRDRVLTYGYTFGSGTRLTVV.

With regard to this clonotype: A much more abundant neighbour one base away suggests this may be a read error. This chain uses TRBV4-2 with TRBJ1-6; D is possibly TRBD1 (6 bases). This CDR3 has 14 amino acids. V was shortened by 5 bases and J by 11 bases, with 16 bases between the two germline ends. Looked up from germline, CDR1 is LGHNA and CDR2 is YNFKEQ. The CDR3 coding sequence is TGTGCCAGCAGCGCCAGGGGAACAGGCCCACCCCTCCACTTT. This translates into CASSARGTGPPLHF.

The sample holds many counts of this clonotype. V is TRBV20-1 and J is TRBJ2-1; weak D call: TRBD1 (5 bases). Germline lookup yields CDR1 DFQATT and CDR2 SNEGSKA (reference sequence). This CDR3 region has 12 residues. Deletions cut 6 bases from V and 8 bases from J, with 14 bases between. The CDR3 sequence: CSAPNQGDEQFF. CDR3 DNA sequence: TGCAGTGCCCCGAACCAGGGTGATGAGCAGTTCTTC.

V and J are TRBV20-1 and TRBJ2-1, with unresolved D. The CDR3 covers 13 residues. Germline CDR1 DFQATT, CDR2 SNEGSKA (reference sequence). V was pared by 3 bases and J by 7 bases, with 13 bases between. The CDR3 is CSASPSGWNEQFF. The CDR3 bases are TGCAGTGCTAGTCCCTCCGGGTGGAATGAGCAGTTCTTC.